Included here is one TCR beta chain sequence, with context. Its antigen is as yet unknown. In the United States, treatment was given to all participants with HIV. The length of the CDR3 is 12 residues. Germline values: CDR1 KGHSH, CDR2 LQKENI. Trimming left V 6 bases short and J 8 bases short, with 11 bases between. This sample is part of a study of long-term antiretroviral therapy in people with HIV. Version v3.0 of the immunoSEQ assay was performed at survey level. The repertoire was sequenced with immunoSEQ multiplex PCR; TCRdb's copy has only in-frame clones and lacks some. The top ten clones hold roughly a quarter of a sample with several thousand clones, nearly 80% of them seen once. General study results and limits: No data were available on ART adherence, viral resistance or therapy changes. The study found narrower CDR3 length ranges in HIV repertoires than in controls. All blood samples came from the years 2004 to 2017, possibly under older ART regimens.

The sequenced sample was unsorted PBMCs, obtained 0.6 years before starting antiretroviral therapy. This chain uses TRBV18 with TRBJ2-1, with a tentative D call TRBD1 (6 bases). The TCR originated in a man in his forties with HIV. The CDR3 spells CASSQGSHEQFF. The CDR3 region has the DNA TGTGCCAGCTCCCAGGGGTCGCATGAGCAGTTCTTC.